The 32 T cell receptor beta chains below come from one sample, sequenced in a study of CD8 T cells in Susac syndrome. Random hexamers were used to reverse transcribe 0.5 to 1 ug of RNA. TCRdb processed the immunoSEQ multiplex PCR reads anew with MiXCR; each CDR3 protein has one entry. The sample includes more than 70,000 distinct CDR3 sequences, roughly 93% of them seen just once. The sequencing input was CD8+ T cells from PBMCs. The source is a human donor in good health.

This chain links TRBV20-1 with TRBJ2-7; no clear D. This CDR3 contains 15 residues. Germline CDR1 and CDR2: DFQATT and SNEGSKA (reference sequence). V was trimmed by 0 bases and J by 1 base, leaving 13 bases between them. CDR3: CSARDMVGLSYEQYF. The CDR3 DNA sequence: TGCAGTGCTAGAGATATGGTCGGGTTATCCTACGAGCAGTACTTC.

The V call is TRBV24-1, the J call TRBJ2-5, with 7 bases identical to TRBD2. The trim removed 6 bases at V and 2 bases at J, leaving 11 bases unmatched. Per the germline V gene, CDR1 is KGHDR and CDR2 is SFDVKD. CDR3 length: 16 amino acids. CDR3 bases: TGTGCCACCAGTCCCTCCCGAGGGCGGGGGCAAGAGACCCAGTACTTC. This codes for CATSPSRGRGQETQYF.

CDR3 amino acids: CASDYRTGSYNEQFF. In nucleotides, the CDR3 is TGTGCCAGCGACTACCGGACAGGGTCGTACAATGAGCAGTTCTTC. The chain is built from TRBV11-1 and TRBJ2-1; 8 positions agree with TRBD1. The CDR3 covers 15 residues. Trimming cost V 8 bases and J 4 bases; bases outside gene matches: 10. Germline CDR1 and CDR2: SGHAT and FQDESV (reference sequence).

This clonotype turned up a few times. The rearrangement links TRBV9 to TRBJ2-7; 8 nucleotides agree with TRBD1. This CDR3 spans 14 amino acids. With 3 bases clipped from V and 5 bases from J, the junction kept 7 bases outside the gene matches. Germline V lookup: CDR1 SGDLS, CDR2 YYNGEE. The CDR3 loop reads CASSESGGTDEQYF. CDR3 coding DNA: TGTGCCAGCAGCGAATCAGGGGGCACCGACGAGCAGTACTTC.

This clonotype has more than one count but fewer than ten. The rearrangement joins TRBV7-9 to TRBJ1-1; D unresolved. The germline CDR1 and CDR2 sequences are SEHNR and FQNEAQ (reference sequence). This CDR3 is built from 12 residues. The ends were cut back, 3 bases at V and 1 base at J, with 3 bases in the middle. The CDR3 DNA reads TGTGCCAGCAGCTTGACGAACACTGAAGCTTTCTTT. Protein: CASSLTNTEAFF.

The chain employs TRBV12-5 and TRBJ2-3; D remains ambiguous. Germline assignment: CDR1 LGHNT and CDR2 FRNRAP. This CDR3 spans 16 amino acids. Trimming took 2 bases from V and 2 from J, leaving 14 bases between them. As DNA, the CDR3 is TGTGCTAGTGGTTTGAAGGACGGAATATACACAGATACGCAGTATTTT. Translation: CASGLKDGIYTDTQYF.

The CDR3, as DNA: TGCGCCAGCAGTGAAGCGGGGGGCTCTGGGGCCAACGTCCTGACTTTC. Translated, it gives CASSEAGGSGANVLTF. The chain carries TRBV10-2 and TRBJ2-6; 9 bases are a match to TRBD2. This CDR3 comprises 16 residues. The V gene end was trimmed by 3 bases and the J gene end by 0 bases; junction bases not matched to a gene: 0. The germline CDR1 and CDR2 sequences are WSHSY and SAAADI.

The rearrangement uses TRBV19 and TRBJ1-5; D uncertain. The CDR3 is 14 amino acids. CDR1 is LNHDA and CDR2 is SQIVND in the germline V gene (reference sequence). V was clipped by 3 bases and J by 3 bases, with 9 bases between them. This CDR3 is CASSIFRNNQPQHF. The CDR3 nucleotides read TGTGCCAGTAGTATTTTCCGGAACAATCAGCCCCAGCATTTT.

The rearrangement joins TRBV7-6 to TRBJ2-7, with D possibly called TRBD1 or TRBD2 (6 bases each). V gave up 0 bases and J gave up 4 bases, with 19 bases separating them. This CDR3 region has 17 residues. Germline values: CDR1 SGHVS, CDR2 FNYEAQ. For the CDR3, the DNA is TGTGCCAGCAGCTTAGCGGGGGGCACCCTACCCCCTTACGAGCAGTACTTC. As protein: CASSLAGGTLPPYEQYF.

The genes are TRBV19 and TRBJ1-5; the match to TRBD1 covers 9 bases. V lost 7 bases, J lost 4 bases, and 2 bases stayed unmatched. Germline V gene sequence: CDR1 LNHDA, CDR2 SQIVND (reference sequence). The CDR3 consists of 13 residues. The CDR3 region has the DNA TGTGCCAGTATGACAGGGGGAAATCAGCCCCAGCATTTT. As protein: CASMTGGNQPQHF.

This rearrangement joins TRBV7-2 to TRBJ2-3; 10 bases match TRBD2. V was pared by 1 base and J by 0 bases, with 7 bases of the junction left unmatched. CDR1 SGHTA and CDR2 FQGNSA come from the germline V gene. This CDR3 contains 18 residues. CDR3 nucleotides: TGTGCCAGCAGCTTAGTTAGTAGCGGGGGGCCCAGCACAGATACGCAGTATTTT. Translation: CASSLVSSGGPSTDTQYF.

V gene TRBV20-1 combines with J gene TRBJ1-4, with D perhaps TRBD1 (5 bases). The CDR3 has 13 amino acids. Germline CDR1 and CDR2: DFQATT and SNEGSKA (reference sequence). V shed 3 bases and J shed 8 bases, with 13 bases lying between them. CDR3: CSASLLRGEKLFF. For the CDR3, the DNA is TGCAGTGCTAGCCTCCTTAGGGGCGAAAAACTGTTTTTT.

This sequence joins TRBV5-4 and TRBJ2-1, with TRBD2 as a possible D gene (5 bases). The V gene lost 3 bases and the J gene lost 3 bases, with 7 bases spanning the gap. The CDR3 consists of 13 residues. Germline CDR1 SGHNT, CDR2 YYREEE (reference sequence). CDR3 amino acids: CASSYGVYNEQFF. In DNA form, the CDR3 reads TGTGCCAGCAGCTACGGGGTCTACAATGAGCAGTTCTTC.

The chain carries TRBV29-1 and TRBJ1-1; D gene ambiguous. This CDR3 has 13 amino acids. The germline gives CDR1 SQVTM, CDR2 ANQGSEA. Trimming removed 6 bases from V and 0 bases from J, with 11 bases in between. Here the CDR3 DNA reads TGCAGCGTGTATGACGGAGTGAACACTGAAGCTTTCTTT. Its protein is CSVYDGVNTEAFF.

The chain employs TRBV20-1 and TRBJ2-5; D possibly matches TRBD1 or TRBD2 (5 bases each). Germline V CDR1 and CDR2: DFQATT, SNEGSKA (reference sequence). The CDR3 has 16 residues. Trimming removed 2 bases from V and 7 bases from J, with 23 bases in between. The DNA for the CDR3 is TGCAGTGCTAGAAAGTTTGAGGGGCCCCCAAAATGGACCCAGTACTTC. Translation: CSARKFEGPPKWTQYF.

The chain uses TRBV11-2 and TRBJ2-5; 8 nucleotides line up with TRBD2. This CDR3 comprises 15 residues. Unmatched junction bases numbered 3, after V lost 3 bases and J lost 0 bases. The germline CDR1 and CDR2 sequences are SGHAT and FQNNGV. CDR3: CASSFGAGDQETQYF. The CDR3 DNA follows: TGTGCCAGCAGCTTTGGAGCGGGGGACCAAGAGACCCAGTACTTC.

The V call is TRBV30, the J call TRBJ1-3; no clear D gene. Germline CDR1 and CDR2: GTSNPN and SVGIG (reference sequence). The CDR3 extends over 13 amino acids. Trimming removed 7 bases from V and 2 bases from J, with 12 bases in between. CDR3 amino acids: CASGGKAGNTIYF. The CDR3 DNA is TGTGCCTCGGGCGGGAAGGCTGGAAACACCATATATTTT.

This clonotype appeared a single time. The chain joins TRBV11-2 to TRBJ2-7; weak D call: TRBD1 (6 bases). From germline, CDR1 is SGHAT and CDR2 FQNNGV. V gave up 3 bases and J gave up 5 bases, with 8 bases separating them. This CDR3 comprises 12 residues. CDR3 sequence (DNA): TGTGCCAGCAGCTTTACAGGGAACGAGCAGTACTTC. It yields the protein CASSFTGNEQYF.

The chain links TRBV7-9 to TRBJ2-1; 11 nucleotides align to TRBD2. The ends lost 3 bases at V and 10 bases at J; junction bases unmatched: 5. The CDR3 is made up of 14 amino acids. Germline CDR1 SEHNR, CDR2 FQNEAQ (reference sequence). CDR3 DNA: TGTGCCAGCAGCTTGACTAGCGGGGATAAGGAGCAGTTCTTC. As protein: CASSLTSGDKEQFF. The full variable domain, its missing parts supplied by reference TRBV7-9 and TRBJ2-1, is DTGVSQNPRHKITKRGQNVTFRCDPISEHNRLYWYRQTLGQGPEFLTYFQNEAQLEKSRLLSDRFSAERPKGSFSTLEIQRTEQGDSAMYLCASSLTSGDKEQFFGPGTRLTVL.

The chain couples TRBV4-1 to TRBJ2-7; D not certain. V lost 3 bases to trimming and J lost 4 bases, with 19 bases between them. The CDR3 spans 16 residues. CDR1 MGHRA and CDR2 YSYEKL come from the germline V gene. The CDR3: CASSHNPSTRLYEQYF. DNA for the CDR3: TGCGCCAGCAGCCATAATCCCTCTACCCGATTATACGAGCAGTACTTC.

The V gene is TRBV20-1, the J gene TRBJ2-7, with D maybe TRBD2 (6 bases). V was pared by 0 bases and J by 2 bases, with 11 bases between. The length of the CDR3 is 14 residues. Germline CDR1 DFQATT, CDR2 SNEGSKA (reference sequence). Here the CDR3 reads CSARDLSGAYEQYF. DNA for the CDR3: TGCAGTGCTAGAGACCTCTCGGGAGCCTACGAGCAGTACTTC.

To note about this clonotype: At one boundary the junction diverges from the germline segment, which might be a read error. This chain uses TRBV6-6 with TRBJ1-5; D is possibly TRBD1 (6 bases). This CDR3 spans 14 amino acids. Germline V gene sequence: CDR1 MNHNY, CDR2 SVGAGI (reference sequence). Here the CDR3 reads CASSDRILNRPQHF. The CDR3 DNA sequence: TGTGCCAGCAGCGACAGGATATTGAATCGGCCCCAGCATTTT.

V usage is TRBV2 and J usage is TRBJ2-1; 7 bases agree with TRBD2. CDR1 and CDR2 (germline): SNHLY, FYNNEI. The CDR3 is 13 amino acids. The junction had 4 bases not matched to a gene; V was cut back by 8 bases and J by 3 bases. The CDR3 DNA follows: TGTGCCAGCGGACTAGGACACTACAATGAGCAGTTCTTC. Its protein product is CASGLGHYNEQFF.

V is TRBV4-1 and J is TRBJ1-6; 9 bases line up with TRBD1. CDR1 is MGHRA, CDR2 YSYEKL, per germline. The V gene end was trimmed by 3 bases and the J gene end by 5 bases; junction bases not matched to a gene: 2. The CDR3 totals 15 residues. CDR3 coding DNA: TGCGCCAGCAGCCACCGACAGGGGGATAATTCACCCCTCCACTTT. Amino acid sequence: CASSHRQGDNSPLHF.

The genes are TRBV12-3 or TRBV12-4 and TRBJ2-5; no definite D call. The V end lost 0 bases, the J end lost 5 bases, and 7 bases lay between the germline ends. This CDR3 contains 13 residues. The DNA of the CDR3 is TGTGCCAGCAGTTTAGCGGTCTGGGAGACCCAGTACTTC. This sequence encodes CASSLAVWETQYF.

J is TRBJ1-2 and V is TRBV7-9; D gene unclear. Germline values: CDR1 SEHNR, CDR2 FQNEAQ (reference sequence). This CDR3 comprises 14 residues. The V gene lost 4 bases and the J gene lost 4 bases, with 13 bases spanning the gap. This CDR3 is CASSWSEGSYGYTF. The CDR3, as DNA: TGTGCCAGCAGCTGGAGTGAGGGAAGCTATGGCTACACCTTC.

The V and J genes are TRBV6-5 and TRBJ2-2, with D tentatively TRBD1 or TRBD2 (5 bases each). Germline-derived CDR1 and CDR2 are MNHEY and SVGAGI. The CDR3 has 15 amino acids. Trimming cost V 6 bases and J 2 bases, with 13 bases left between them. CDR3 sequence reads: CASSPPGANTGELFF. CDR3 sequence (DNA): TGTGCCAGCAGCCCCCCCGGGGCTAACACCGGGGAGCTGTTTTTT.

The chain carries TRBV6-6 and TRBJ1-6, with D possibly TRBD1 on 6 matching bases. Germline assignment: CDR1 MNHNY and CDR2 SVGAGI (reference sequence). This CDR3 comprises 14 residues. V lost 9 bases to trimming and J lost 10 bases, with 19 bases between them. DNA of the CDR3: TGTGCCAGTCTCGAGACAGGAGGGAACTCACCCCTCCACTTT. Its protein is CASLETGGNSPLHF.

This rearrangement joins TRBV27 to TRBJ1-2; the D is unclear. The CDR3 runs to 13 residues. V dropped 6 bases and J dropped 5 bases, with 13 bases sitting between them. The germline V gene encodes CDR1 MNHEY and CDR2 SMNVEV (reference sequence). CDR3 sequence: CASRSSPLYGYTF. CDR3 DNA sequence: TGTGCCAGCAGATCCAGCCCTCTTTATGGCTACACCTTC.

This clonotype was seen only once. The CDR3 spells CASSVALSAEQYF. In nucleotides, the CDR3 is TGTGCCAGCAGTGTAGCCCTCTCAGCTGAGCAGTACTTC. The chain is built from TRBV25-1 and TRBJ2-7; D call uncertain. The CDR3 loop spans 13 amino acids. Germline V lookup: CDR1 MGHDK, CDR2 SYGVNS. Trimming pared 4 bases from V and 7 bases from J, leaving 14 bases between.

The chain is built from TRBV3-1 and TRBJ2-4; 14 bases line up with TRBD2. The CDR3 spans 20 residues. V shed 0 bases, J shed 0 bases, and the junction held 7 bases outside the gene matches. Germline V CDR1 and CDR2: LGHDT, YNNKEL (reference sequence). The CDR3 DNA follows: TGTGCCAGCAGCCAAGAGTCAGGACTAGCGGGGGGCTTAGCCAAAAACATTCAGTACTTC. Residues: CASSQESGLAGGLAKNIQYF.

The count of this clonotype is one. CDR3 amino acids: CSAPTNTEAFF. CDR3 coding DNA: TGCAGTGCTCCTACTAACACTGAAGCTTTCTTT. The chain joins TRBV20-1 to TRBJ1-1; D gene ambiguous. V lost 5 bases to trimming and J lost 2 bases, with 6 bases between them. Germline V gene lookup returns CDR1 DFQATT and CDR2 SNEGSKA (reference sequence). The CDR3 loop spans 11 amino acids.